This TCR beta chain was observed in a study of control samples from healthy donors and cancer patients. V was clipped by 6 bases and J by 0 bases, with 15 bases between them. In germline, CDR1 is MDHEN, CDR2 SYDVKM. The CDR3 loop spans 16 amino acids. Here immunoSEQ multiplex PCR was the method, and the copy in TCRdb shows in-frame clones only, minus some. In the table there are tens of thousands of clones, around nine tenths of which are singletons. The TCR originated in a man aged 35 to 55 with colorectal cancer. Specimen: PBMCs. The chain joins TRBV28 to TRBJ2-4; D remains ambiguous. The CDR3 nucleotides are TGTGCCAGCAGAGCCGACGGAACACTAGCCAAAAACATTCAGTACTTC. It codes for CASRADGTLAKNIQYF.